The T cell receptor beta chain under discussion was sequenced for a study of control samples from healthy donors and cancer patients. TCRdb's table, derived via immunoSEQ multiplex PCR, lists solely in-frame clones and lacks some. The repertoire has tens of thousands of clones, roughly 93% of them found once; the top ten carry 20% to 25%. V lost 2 bases and J lost 5; bases outside the gene matches: 3. The length of the CDR3 is 15 residues. Germline V gives CDR1 SGDLS, CDR2 YYNGEE. The chain is built from TRBV9 and TRBJ2-1, with 11 bases that match TRBD2. Sequencing was carried out using PBMCs. This TCR came from a woman between 45 and 65 years old with head and neck cancer. CDR3 sequence (DNA): TGTGCCAGCAGCGTTGGGACTAGCGGTGACAATGAGCAGTTCTTC. Protein product: CASSVGTSGDNEQFF.